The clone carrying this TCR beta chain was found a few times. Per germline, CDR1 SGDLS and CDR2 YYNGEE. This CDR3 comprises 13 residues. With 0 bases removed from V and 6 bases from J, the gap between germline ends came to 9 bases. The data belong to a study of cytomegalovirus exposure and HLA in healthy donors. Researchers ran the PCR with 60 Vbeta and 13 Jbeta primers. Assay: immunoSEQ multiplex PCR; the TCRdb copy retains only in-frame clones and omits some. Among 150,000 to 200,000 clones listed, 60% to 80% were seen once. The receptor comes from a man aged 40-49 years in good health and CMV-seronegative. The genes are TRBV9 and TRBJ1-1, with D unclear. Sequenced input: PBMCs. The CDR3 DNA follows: TGTGCCAGCAGCGTAGGCTCGGGGTCTGAAGCTTTCTTT. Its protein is CASSVGSGSEAFF.